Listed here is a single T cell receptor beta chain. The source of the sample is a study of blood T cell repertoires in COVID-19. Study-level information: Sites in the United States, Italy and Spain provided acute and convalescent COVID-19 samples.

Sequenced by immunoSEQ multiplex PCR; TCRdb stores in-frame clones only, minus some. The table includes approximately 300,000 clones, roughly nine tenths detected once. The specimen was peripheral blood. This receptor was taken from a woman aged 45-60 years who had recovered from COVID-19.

The CDR3 DNA reads TGCGCCAGCAGCTTGGGGGACAGATTCTACGAGCAGTACTTC. Encoded protein: CASSLGDRFYEQYF. The gene calls are TRBV5-1 and TRBJ2-7, with 7 bases lining up with TRBD1. Germline lookup yields CDR1 SGHRS and CDR2 YFSETQ. V was pared by 0 bases and J by 3 bases, with 3 bases of the junction left unmatched. This CDR3 is 14 amino acids long.